Each of the 21 T cell receptor beta chains below was sequenced from the same sample in a study of cytomegalovirus exposure and HLA in healthy donors. Both 60 Vbeta primers and 13 Jbeta primers went into the PCR. The data were produced by immunoSEQ multiplex PCR, yet TCRdb's version contains in-frame clones alone and is incomplete. Of fewer than 200,000 clones in the sample, approximately 70% were seen once. Input material: PBMCs. The receptor set was obtained from a woman aged 30 to 39 in good health and CMV-seronegative.

A few counts support this clone. The chain joins TRBV7-3 to TRBJ2-1, with TRBD2 matching over 11 bases. The CDR3 loop spans 15 amino acids. Germline CDR1 reads SGHTA; CDR2 reads FQGTGA. J gave up 8 bases and V 5 bases, and 8 bases lay outside the gene matches. The CDR3, as DNA: TGTGCCAGCAGCCTTATAGCGGGGGGGTTGGATGAGCAGTTCTTC. Protein product: CASSLIAGGLDEQFF.

This clone was seen just once. The chain is built from TRBV27 and TRBJ1-1, with D maybe TRBD1 (5 bases). The CDR3 is 15 residues long. With 5 bases removed from V and 4 bases from J, the gap between germline ends came to 17 bases. Germline-derived CDR1 and CDR2 are MNHEY and SMNVEV (reference sequence). The CDR3 reads CASSLPPGGATEAFF. The CDR3 DNA reads as TGTGCCAGCAGTCTCCCCCCCGGCGGGGCCACTGAAGCTTTCTTT.

Only a few counts were recorded for this clone. The rearrangement joins TRBV2 to TRBJ2-7; 10 bases fit TRBD1. With 5 bases clipped from V and 7 bases from J, the junction kept 11 bases outside the gene matches. CDR1 SNHLY and CDR2 FYNNEI come from the germline V gene. This CDR3 is built from 15 residues. This CDR3 reads CASSTRDRGPREQYF. CDR3 nucleotides: TGTGCCAGCAGTACCAGGGACAGGGGCCCCCGAGAGCAGTACTTC.

V usage is TRBV11-2 and J usage is TRBJ2-5, with 7 bases identical to TRBD1. Trimming at V came to 3 bases and at J to 5 bases, leaving 0 bases not matched to a gene. Per germline, CDR1 SGHAT and CDR2 FQNNGV. The CDR3 is 12 residues long. The CDR3 bases are TGTGCCAGCAGCTTGGACAGGGAGACCCAGTACTTC. Encoded protein: CASSLDRETQYF.

The V and J genes are TRBV19 and TRBJ2-4, with D possibly being TRBD2 (5 bases). Germline CDR1 LNHDA, CDR2 SQIVND (reference sequence). This CDR3 is 13 amino acids long. The V end lost 6 bases, the J end lost 9 bases, and 15 bases lay between the germline ends. The chain's CDR3 is CASRPGVASIQYF. CDR3 DNA sequence: TGTGCCAGTAGACCCGGGGTAGCGAGCATTCAGTACTTC.

V and J are TRBV12-5 and TRBJ2-7; 8 bases align to TRBD1. Germline loops: CDR1 LGHNT, CDR2 FRNRAP. Losses at the gene ends were 2 bases for V and 1 base for J; bases not matched to a gene: 10. This CDR3 is 17 amino acids long. CDR3 nucleotides: TGTGCTAGTGGTTTGACCCTCGGACAGGGCCTATCCTACGAGCAGTACTTC. Amino acid sequence: CASGLTLGQGLSYEQYF.

This clone occurred a few times. V gene TRBV2 combines with J gene TRBJ1-6; 7 nucleotides line up with TRBD1. The CDR3 consists of 17 residues. CDR1 and CDR2 from the germline V gene are SNHLY and FYNNEI. J lost 10 bases, V lost 3 bases, and 15 bases had no gene match. CDR3 loop: CASSDTTVTGRGSPLHF. The CDR3 DNA follows: TGTGCCAGCAGTGATACCACTGTGACAGGCAGGGGGTCACCCCTCCACTTT.

The chain links TRBV11-3 to TRBJ2-7, with D perhaps matching TRBD1 (6 bases). The CDR3 runs to 14 residues. Germline V gene sequence: CDR1 SGHNT, CDR2 YENEEA. Trimming pared 5 bases from V and 0 bases from J, leaving 11 bases between. CDR3 residues: CASSLRDTSYEQYF. CDR3 sequence (DNA): TGTGCCAGCAGCCTAAGGGACACCTCCTACGAGCAGTACTTC.

The chain uses TRBV7-9 and TRBJ1-2, with TRBD1 matching 10 bases. V lost 4 bases to trimming and J lost 7 bases; unmatched junction nucleotides: 15. The CDR3 runs 17 residues. CDR1 and CDR2 from the germline V gene are SEHNR and FQNEAQ (reference sequence). Here the CDR3 DNA reads TGTGCCAGCAGCTCAAAAAGCGCCGGGACAGGGGCGTTTGGCTACACCTTC. This encodes CASSSKSAGTGAFGYTF.

CDR3 loop: CSVPDRSTGELFF. CDR3 coding DNA: TGCAGCGTACCCGACAGGTCCACCGGGGAGCTGTTTTTT. The J gene is TRBJ2-2, the V gene TRBV29-1; tentatively, D is TRBD1 (6 bases). The CDR3 covers 13 residues. V was pared by 6 bases and J by 4 bases, with 12 bases between. CDR1 and CDR2 from the germline V gene are SQVTM and ANQGSEA.

The chain couples TRBV6-5 to TRBJ2-5; 11 nucleotides line up with TRBD2. The CDR3 is 15 residues long. J was trimmed by 2 bases and V by 2 bases; bases with no gene match: 1. Germline V CDR1 and CDR2: MNHEY, SVGAGI. This CDR3 is CASSYGTSGQETQYF. DNA of the CDR3: TGTGCCAGCAGTTACGGGACTAGCGGACAAGAGACCCAGTACTTC.

V and J are TRBV7-2 and TRBJ1-4; D is unclear. The ends were cut back, 1 base at V and 0 bases at J, with 9 bases in the middle. The CDR3 has 16 residues. Per the germline V gene, CDR1 is SGHTA and CDR2 is FQGNSA. As DNA, the CDR3 is TGTGCCAGCAGCTTAGTCCAACATGCAACTAATGAAAAACTGTTTTTT. This sequence encodes CASSLVQHATNEKLFF.

The chain employs TRBV5-1 and TRBJ1-5; maybe TRBD1 (5 bases). This CDR3 has 14 residues. The germline V gene encodes CDR1 SGHRS and CDR2 YFSETQ. Trimming removed 7 bases at V and 5 bases at J, with 16 bases between. The DNA for the CDR3 is TGCGCCAGCTCCCCAGGGATGCTTGATCAGCCCCAGCATTTT. Its protein is CASSPGMLDQPQHF.

This clone has only one observation. V usage is TRBV6-1 and J usage is TRBJ2-5; no firm D call. The DNA end is a closer match to TRBJ2-7, so the J assignment may be wrong. The CDR3 totals 12 residues. CDR1 and CDR2 (germline): MNHNS, SASEGT. In nucleotides, the CDR3 is TGTGCCAGCAGTCCCTACTCCTACGAGCAGTACTTC. Amino acid sequence: CASSPYSYEQYF.

The chain couples TRBV2 to TRBJ2-7; 8 nucleotides line up with TRBD1. Germline V gene lookup returns CDR1 SNHLY and CDR2 FYNNEI. Trimming removed 8 bases from V and 2 bases from J; junction bases left unmatched: 2. The CDR3 contains 12 residues. As DNA, the CDR3 is TGTGCCAGCGGGGACAGGCCCTACGAGCAGTACTTC. Protein sequence: CASGDRPYEQYF.

The chain uses TRBV6-5 and TRBJ1-2; D is ambiguous. Germline-derived CDR1 and CDR2 are MNHEY and SVGAGI. The CDR3 extends over 12 amino acids. Trimming removed 6 bases from V and 5 bases from J, with 10 bases in between. The CDR3 loop reads CASRRTDYGYTF. CDR3 DNA sequence: TGTGCCAGCAGACGGACTGATTATGGCTACACCTTC.

The J gene is TRBJ2-5, the V gene TRBV9; 8 positions match TRBD2. The germline CDR1 and CDR2 sequences are SGDLS and YYNGEE. V gave up 4 bases and J gave up 4 bases; unmatched junction bases: 12. The CDR3 loop spans 16 amino acids. CDR3 in DNA: TGTGCCAGCAGCCCCCCCCGAGCGGGGGCAACAGAGACCCAGTACTTC. As protein: CASSPPRAGATETQYF. Together with reference TRBV9 and TRBJ2-5, the CDR3 gives the full variable domain: DSGVTQTPKHLITATGQRVTLRCSPRSGDLSVYWYQQSLDQGLQFLIQYYNGEERAKGNILERFSAQQFPDLHSELNLSSLELGDSALYFCASSPPRAGATETQYFGPGTRLLVL.

There are a few counts of this clone. The J gene is TRBJ1-5, the V gene TRBV19; no firm D call. V was clipped by 3 bases and J by 4 bases, with 7 bases between them. This CDR3 comprises 13 residues. Germline CDR1 and CDR2: LNHDA and SQIVND (reference sequence). The CDR3 DNA follows: TGTGCCAGTAGTATGCGGCAGAATCAGCCCCAGCATTTT. Its translation is CASSMRQNQPQHF.

The CDR3 spells CASSSKDWPYEQYF. The CDR3 DNA sequence: TGTGCCAGCAGCTCAAAGGACTGGCCCTACGAGCAGTACTTC. The chain combines TRBV13 with TRBJ2-7, with D perhaps TRBD2 (5 bases). The V gene lost 4 bases and the J gene lost 2 bases, with 12 bases spanning the gap. CDR1 is PRHDT, CDR2 FYEKMQ, per germline (reference sequence). This CDR3 is 14 amino acids long. Drawing the rest from reference TRBV13 and TRBJ2-7, the complete variable domain is AAGVIQSPRHLIKEKRETATLKCYPIPRHDTVYWYQQGPGQDPQFLISFYEKMQSDKGSIPDRFSAQQFSDYHSELNMSSLELGDSALYFCASSSKDWPYEQYFGPGTRLTVT.

For this clone: The junction shows a germline mismatch at one end, possibly a read error. This chain links TRBV5-1 with TRBJ2-7; 7 bases match TRBD1. This CDR3 has 15 amino acids. Germline values: CDR1 SGHRS, CDR2 YFSETQ. The CDR3 nucleotides are TGCGCCAGCAGCTTCATGGGGACAGATACCTACGAGCAGTGCTTC. Amino acids: CASSFMGTDTYEQCF.

The chain is built from TRBV6-1 and TRBJ1-1; 8 nucleotides agree with TRBD1. The V segment lost 5 bases and the J segment 1 base; nucleotides outside the gene matches: 6. Germline loops: CDR1 MNHNS, CDR2 SASEGT. This CDR3 comprises 15 residues. CDR3 sequence (DNA): TGTGCCAGCAGTCTAACAGGGGGTGGGAACACTGAAGCTTTCTTT. Translating it yields CASSLTGGGNTEAFF.